Described below is a single T cell receptor beta chain sequence and its context. Its antigen is still unknown. Germline V CDR1 and CDR2: SGHNT, YYREEE (reference sequence). This CDR3 spans 14 amino acids. V dropped 2 bases and J dropped 2 bases, with 10 bases sitting between them. This specimen comes from a study of cytomegalovirus exposure and HLA in healthy donors. Study details: Most donors, roughly 77% of approximately 400 genotyped, fell in the Caucasian-associated ancestry cluster. The study, taken as a whole, reports: Rare TCR sequences predominated, though certain public TCRs were found in many donors. In most subjects, TCR beta sequences reportedly gave accurate predictions of HLA-A and HLA-B alleles.

The PCR used 60 Vbeta and 13 Jbeta primers. Generated by immunoSEQ multiplex PCR, the TCRdb table keeps only in-frame clones and is missing some. The sample has 200,000 or so clones, about 87% seen once. The source material was PBMCs. This receptor was identified in a man aged 30 to 45 in good health and CMV-seronegative. The chain links TRBV5-4 to TRBJ2-5; D is possibly TRBD2 (5 bases). The CDR3 DNA reads TGTGCCAGCAGCTTAAGGACTTCACAAGAGACCCAGTACTTC. Translated, it gives CASSLRTSQETQYF.